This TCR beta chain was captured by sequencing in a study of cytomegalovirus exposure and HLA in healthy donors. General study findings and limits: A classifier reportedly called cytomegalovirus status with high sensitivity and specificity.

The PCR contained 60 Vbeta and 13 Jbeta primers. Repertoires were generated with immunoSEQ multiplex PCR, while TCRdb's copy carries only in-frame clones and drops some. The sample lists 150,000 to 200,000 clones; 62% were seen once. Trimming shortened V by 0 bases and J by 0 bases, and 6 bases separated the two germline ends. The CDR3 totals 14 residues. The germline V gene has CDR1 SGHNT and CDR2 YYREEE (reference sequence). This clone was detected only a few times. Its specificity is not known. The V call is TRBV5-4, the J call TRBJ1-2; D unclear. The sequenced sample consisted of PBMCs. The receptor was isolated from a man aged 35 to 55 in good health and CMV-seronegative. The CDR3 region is CASSLGRTNYGYTF. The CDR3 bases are TGTGCCAGCAGCTTGGGCAGAACTAACTATGGCTACACCTTC. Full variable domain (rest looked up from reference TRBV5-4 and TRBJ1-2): ETGVTQSPTHLIKTRGQQVTLRCSSQSGHNTVSWYQQALGQGPQFIFQYYREEENGRGNFPPRFSGLQFPNYSSELNVNALELDDSALYLCASSLGRTNYGYTFGSGTRLTVV.